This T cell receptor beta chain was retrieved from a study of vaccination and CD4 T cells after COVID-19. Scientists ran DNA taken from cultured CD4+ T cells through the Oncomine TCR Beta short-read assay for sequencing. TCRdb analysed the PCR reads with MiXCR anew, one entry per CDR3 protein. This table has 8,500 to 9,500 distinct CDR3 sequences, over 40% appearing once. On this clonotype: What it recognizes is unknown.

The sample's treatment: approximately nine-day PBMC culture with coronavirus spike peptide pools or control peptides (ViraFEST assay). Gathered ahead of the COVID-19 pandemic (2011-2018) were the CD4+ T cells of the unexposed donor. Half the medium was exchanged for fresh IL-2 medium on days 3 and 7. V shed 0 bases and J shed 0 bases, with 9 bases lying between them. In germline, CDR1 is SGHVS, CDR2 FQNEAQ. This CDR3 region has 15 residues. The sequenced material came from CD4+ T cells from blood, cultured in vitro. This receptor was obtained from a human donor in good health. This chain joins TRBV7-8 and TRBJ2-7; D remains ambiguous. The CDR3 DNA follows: TGTGCCAGCAGCTTAGCTGATTCTAGCTCCTACGAGCAGTACTTC. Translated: CASSLADSSSYEQYF.